The 21 T cell receptor beta chains presented below share a single source sample, sequenced in a study of patients and donors after allogeneic stem cell transplantation. TCRdb ran MiXCR on the RT-PCR reads and lists one entry per CDR3 protein. Of fewer than 25,000 distinct CDR3 sequences in the sample, 25% to 30% were seen once. Sequencing was performed on blood, either unsorted or a sorted T cell fraction (not recorded which). These receptors all stem from a human donor who was either an allogeneic HSCT recipient or a stem cell or donor lymphocyte infusion donor (not recorded which). It is not recorded whose cells these are; they may come from a transplant donor.

The CDR3 here is CASSRLAGNEQFF. The CDR3 DNA reads TGTGCCAGCAGTCGACTAGCGGGAAATGAGCAGTTCTTC. The rearrangement joins TRBV27 to TRBJ2-1, with 11 bases aligning to TRBD2. The CDR3 consists of 13 residues. CDR1 MNHEY and CDR2 SMNVEV come from the germline V gene (reference sequence). The V and J ends lost 5 bases and 7 bases, in that order; junction bases with no gene match: 1.

This clonotype was counted only a few times. J is TRBJ1-2 and V is TRBV5-1; D is uncertain. V dropped 0 bases and J dropped 6 bases, with 9 bases sitting between them. Germline V gene data show CDR1 as SGHRS and CDR2 as YFSETQ. The CDR3 totals 13 residues. CDR3 nucleotide sequence: TGCGCCAGCAGCTTGGTGGCAGTGGATGGCTACACCTTC. Amino acids: CASSLVAVDGYTF. Drawing the rest from reference TRBV5-1 and TRBJ1-2, the complete variable domain is KAGVTQTPRYLIKTRGQQVTLSCSPISGHRSVSWYQQTPGQGLQFLFEYFSETQRNKGNFPGRFSGRQFSNSRSEMNVSTLELGDSALYLCASSLVAVDGYTFGSGTRLTVV.

In its sample, this clonotype was seen many times. The chain couples TRBV6-5 to TRBJ1-3; no clear D. Germline lookup yields CDR1 MNHEY and CDR2 SVGAGI. This CDR3 comprises 15 residues. Trimming left V 6 bases short and J 0 bases short, with 12 bases between. The CDR3 nucleotides read TGTGCCAGCAGCAAAGACCATTCCTCTGGAAACACCATATATTTT. Amino acids: CASSKDHSSGNTIYF.

At least ten counts were recorded for this clonotype. The gene calls are TRBV20-1 and TRBJ1-1, with D possibly TRBD1 on 5 matching bases. This CDR3 spans 14 amino acids. Trimming shortened V by 0 bases and J by 2 bases, and 10 bases separated the two germline ends. The germline CDR1 and CDR2 sequences are DFQATT and SNEGSKA (reference sequence). In DNA, the CDR3 is TGCAGTGCTAGAGATCGGAGGGGTAACACTGAAGCTTTCTTT. Translated: CSARDRRGNTEAFF.

J is TRBJ2-5 and V is TRBV4-2, with D possibly matching TRBD2 (5 bases). V was pared by 4 bases and J by 2 bases, with 11 bases between. This CDR3 comprises 14 residues. Germline assignment: CDR1 LGHNA and CDR2 YNFKEQ. The CDR3 nucleotides read TGTGCCAGCAGCCTGCGGGCTTATCAAGAGACCCAGTACTTC. This encodes CASSLRAYQETQYF.

The rearrangement uses TRBV7-2 and TRBJ2-3; D possibly uses TRBD1 or TRBD2 (5 bases each). CDR3 length equals 15 residues. V was cut by 2 bases and J by 3 bases, with 12 bases left in between. The germline V gene has CDR1 SGHTA and CDR2 FQGNSA. The CDR3 sequence: CASSLWAGATDTQYF. The CDR3 DNA sequence: TGTGCCAGCAGCTTATGGGCCGGGGCGACAGATACGCAGTATTTT.

This clonotype was recorded a few times. The chain carries TRBV6-6 and TRBJ1-1, with D tentatively TRBD1 (5 bases). Germline loops: CDR1 MNHNY, CDR2 SVGAGI (reference sequence). This CDR3 has 15 residues. V was cut by 6 bases and J by 1 base, with 15 bases left in between. The CDR3 region has the DNA TGTGCCAGCAGCCTACCCACCGACAGGAACACTGAAGCTTTCTTT. Translated: CASSLPTDRNTEAFF.

This clonotype was detected a few times. This CDR3 is CATLPLGQLGEKLFF. The CDR3 coding sequence is TGTGCCACACTACCTCTGGGCCAGCTGGGTGAAAAACTGTTTTTT. The chain is built from TRBV6-5 and TRBJ1-4; no firm D call. CDR1 and CDR2 (germline): MNHEY, SVGAGI. This CDR3 spans 15 amino acids. The V end was cut by 10 bases, the J end by 7 bases, with 22 bases between.

The rearrangement joins TRBV28 to TRBJ2-5; TRBD1 matches 8 bases. CDR1 is MDHEN and CDR2 is SYDVKM in the germline V gene. The CDR3 has 13 amino acids. J was trimmed by 5 bases and V by 4 bases; bases with no gene match: 3. The CDR3 is CASSSGGGETQYF. The CDR3 nucleotides are TGTGCCAGCAGTTCAGGGGGCGGGGAGACCCAGTACTTC.

V gene TRBV6-5 combines with J gene TRBJ2-4; 13 bases align to TRBD2. Germline V gene lookup returns CDR1 MNHEY and CDR2 SVGAGI. V was clipped by 6 bases and J by 6 bases; unmatched bases: 5. The CDR3 has 15 amino acids. CDR3: CASSRLAGGGNIQYF. The CDR3 DNA reads as TGTGCCAGCAGCCGACTAGCGGGGGGCGGAAACATTCAGTACTTC.

This clonotype was detected only a few times. The junction does not match germline at one end; this may be a read error. This chain connects TRBV9 to TRBJ1-2; D call uncertain. The germline V gene has CDR1 SGDLS and CDR2 YYNGEE. The CDR3 runs 12 residues. The CDR3 sequence is CASSVNGPILSF. The CDR3 bases are TGTGCCAGCAGCGTAAACGGACCCATTTTATCCTTC. Full variable domain (outside the CDR3, taken from reference TRBV9 and TRBJ1-2): DSGVTQTPKHLITATGQRVTLRCSPRSGDLSVYWYQQSLDQGLQFLIQYYNGEERAKGNILERFSAQQFPDLHSELNLSSLELGDSALYFCASSVNGPILSFGSGTRLTVV.

This clonotype was detected a few times. V usage is TRBV24-1 and J usage is TRBJ2-5, with D perhaps assigned TRBD1 or TRBD2 (5 bases each). The CDR3 length is 16 residues. Germline V gene lookup returns CDR1 KGHDR and CDR2 SFDVKD. Trimming cost V 5 bases and J 4 bases, with 19 bases left between them. The CDR3 coding sequence is TGTGCCACCAGTGCCCTTGGGTCCGGGGACCGAGAGACCCAGTACTTC. It encodes CATSALGSGDRETQYF.

The rearrangement joins TRBV5-6 to TRBJ1-2, with no clear D. There are 14 residues in the CDR3. Trimming took 4 bases from V and 4 from J, leaving 14 bases between them. Germline assignment: CDR1 SGHDT and CDR2 YYEEEE. The CDR3 sequence is CASSIPRFSYGYTF. The CDR3 bases are TGTGCCAGCAGCATTCCCAGGTTTTCCTATGGCTACACCTTC.

The CDR3 sequence: CASTPDRGGGQPQHF. The CDR3 bases are TGTGCCAGCACCCCCGACAGGGGAGGAGGTCAGCCCCAGCATTTT. The gene calls are TRBV6-1 and TRBJ1-5, with 8 positions matching TRBD1. With V trimmed by 7 bases and J by 6 bases, 11 bases remained unmatched. The length of the CDR3 is 15 residues. The germline gives CDR1 MNHNS, CDR2 SASEGT.

In its sample, this clonotype was seen a few times. V is TRBV6-5 and J is TRBJ1-1; 12 bases map to TRBD1. After removal of 6 bases from V and 2 bases from J, the junction contained 4 bases not matched to a gene. The CDR3 is 15 amino acids. CDR1 is MNHEY and CDR2 is SVGAGI in the germline V gene. As DNA, the CDR3 is TGTGCCAGCAGGGGACAGGGGGCGGGTAACACTGAAGCTTTCTTT. Amino acids: CASRGQGAGNTEAFF.

This clonotype was found a few times. The rearrangement links TRBV12-5 to TRBJ1-1; TRBD1 is a possible D gene (6 bases). Looked up from germline, CDR1 is LGHNT and CDR2 is FRNRAP. With 4 bases removed from V and 1 base from J, the gap between germline ends came to 16 bases. The CDR3 runs to 16 residues. The CDR3 spells CASGSTLGHGNTEAFF. In DNA, the CDR3 is TGTGCTAGTGGTTCGACCCTGGGACACGGGAACACTGAAGCTTTCTTT.

The table lists this clonotype with a count of one. The chain employs TRBV27 and TRBJ1-2; D is perhaps TRBD1 (5 bases). CDR1 and CDR2 (germline): MNHEY, SMNVEV (reference sequence). The CDR3 runs 14 residues. Trimming took off 4 bases at V and 4 bases at J, with 13 bases between the two ends. CDR3 coding DNA: TGTGCCAGCAGTTCGTCCCGGGACTTCTATGGCTACACCTTC. Residues: CASSSSRDFYGYTF.

The chain joins TRBV4-2 to TRBJ2-3; the D is unclear. CDR3 length: 15 residues. V was cut by 1 base and J by 2 bases, with 10 bases left in between. The V gene's germline CDR1 is LGHNA and CDR2 YNFKEQ. The DNA of the CDR3 is TGTGCCAGCAGCCAAGGAGGCAGCTACACAGATACGCAGTATTTT. It encodes CASSQGGSYTDTQYF.

This clonotype was detected ten times or more. For the CDR3, the DNA is TGTGCCAGCAGCCCCCACGGGCCGGCCATGCAGTATTTT. It encodes CASSPHGPAMQYF. This rearrangement joins TRBV11-3 to TRBJ2-3; D call uncertain. The V end was cut by 5 bases, the J end by 11 bases, with 17 bases between. The CDR3 loop spans 13 amino acids. The V gene's germline CDR1 is SGHNT and CDR2 YENEEA.

The chain employs TRBV28 and TRBJ1-2; 8 bases are shared with TRBD1. With 3 bases clipped from V and 0 bases from J, the junction kept 3 bases outside the gene matches. This CDR3 contains 15 residues. The germline V gene has CDR1 MDHEN and CDR2 SYDVKM. CDR3 in amino acids: CASSLTGAPNYGYTF. CDR3 DNA sequence: TGTGCCAGCAGTTTGACAGGGGCCCCTAACTATGGCTACACCTTC.

The V gene is TRBV20-1, the J gene TRBJ1-1; the D is unclear. The length of the CDR3 is 15 residues. Germline-derived CDR1 and CDR2 are DFQATT and SNEGSKA (reference sequence). Deletions cut 8 bases from V and 1 base from J, with 20 bases between. CDR3 region: CSRRIAFGGNTEAFF. The CDR3 DNA sequence: TGCAGTCGGAGGATCGCGTTCGGTGGGAACACTGAAGCTTTCTTT.